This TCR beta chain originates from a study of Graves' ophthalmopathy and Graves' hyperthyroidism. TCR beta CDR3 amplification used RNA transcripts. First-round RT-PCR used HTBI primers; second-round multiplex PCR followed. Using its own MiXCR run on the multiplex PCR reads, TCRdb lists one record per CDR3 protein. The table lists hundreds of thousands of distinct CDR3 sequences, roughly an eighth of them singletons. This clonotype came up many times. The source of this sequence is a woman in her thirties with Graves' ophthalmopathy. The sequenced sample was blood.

The CDR3 coding sequence is TGTGCCAGCAGCTTGGGGGGGATCGACGAGCAGTACTTC. Translation: CASSLGGIDEQYF. This chain uses TRBV7-3 with TRBJ2-7; 7 nucleotides align to TRBD2. Germline values: CDR1 SGHTA, CDR2 FQGTGA. The CDR3 sequence is 13 residues long. Losses at the gene ends were 3 bases for V and 5 bases for J; bases not matched to a gene: 4.